These 23 T cell receptor beta chains originate from one sample sequenced in a study of T cell repertoires in cytomegalovirus infection. Antigens for these TCRs are unknown. TCRdb re-analysed the reads in MiXCR, keeping a single row per CDR3 protein. This table has about 160,000 distinct CDR3 sequences, roughly 22% appearing once. Sequences were derived from CD8+ T cells from cultured PBMCs, sampled from culture after CMV antigen stimulation. Receptors were obtained from a human donor in good health (CMV status not recorded). Some clones in this sample may be carry-over from other donors' samples.

This chain links TRBV7-8 with TRBJ2-3, with TRBD1 matching 9 bases. From germline, CDR1 is SGHVS and CDR2 FQNEAQ. The CDR3 extends over 19 amino acids. V lost 5 bases and J lost 3; bases outside the gene matches: 18. The CDR3 DNA sequence: TGTGCCAGCAGCCCACAGGGGGCTCTAAACTTCGAGGGGACAGATACGCAGTATTTT. Its protein product is CASSPQGALNFEGTDTQYF.

The chain uses TRBV11-3 and TRBJ2-7, with a weak D call TRBD1 (5 bases). Per germline, CDR1 SGHNT and CDR2 YENEEA. This CDR3 region has 16 residues. Trimming shortened V by 2 bases and J by 3 bases, and 17 bases separated the two germline ends. CDR3 DNA: TGTGCCAGCAGCTTATGGAGCAGGGATATTTTCTACGAGCAGTACTTC. This codes for CASSLWSRDIFYEQYF.

The chain uses TRBV7-2 and TRBJ1-1; D gene unclear. Trimming shortened V by 1 base and J by 1 base, and 7 bases separated the two germline ends. This CDR3 has 14 residues. Germline V gene data show CDR1 as SGHTA and CDR2 as FQGNSA. CDR3 residues: CASSLVSGNTEAFF. The CDR3 DNA is TGTGCCAGCAGCTTAGTTTCAGGGAACACTGAAGCTTTCTTT.

Written as DNA, the CDR3 is TGTGCCAGCATTGAAAGCGACTTACGGGGGACTGAAGGGTTCGACTATGGCTACACCTTC. Amino acid sequence: CASIESDLRGTEGFDYGYTF. The chain couples TRBV6-2 or TRBV6-3 to TRBJ1-2; tentatively, D is TRBD1 (5 bases). With 7 bases removed from V and 3 bases from J, the gap between germline ends came to 33 bases. This CDR3 comprises 20 residues. From germline, CDR1 is MNHEY and CDR2 SVGEGT.

This clonotype occurred a few times. This chain joins TRBV10-2 and TRBJ1-2, with 8 bases fitting TRBD1. The J segment lost 0 bases and the V segment lost 7 bases, leaving 13 bases of the junction unmatched. CDR3 length: 17 residues. Germline values: CDR1 WSHSY, CDR2 SAAADI. In nucleotides, the CDR3 is TGCGCCAGCAAAGGGGAGAGAGGGACAGGAGCTAACTATGGCTACACCTTC. It codes for CASKGERGTGANYGYTF.

Only a few counts were recorded for this clonotype. The J gene is TRBJ1-1, the V gene TRBV7-2, with D possibly TRBD1 on 5 matching bases. The length of the CDR3 is 14 residues. The germline gives CDR1 SGHTA, CDR2 FQGNSA. Deletions cut 1 base from V and 3 bases from J, with 9 bases between. Written as DNA, the CDR3 is TGTGCCAGCAGCTTAGTTGTAGGGGACACTGAAGCTTTCTTT. It yields the protein CASSLVVGDTEAFF. Full variable domain (outside the CDR3, taken from reference TRBV7-2 and TRBJ1-1): GAGVSQSPSNKVTEKGKDVELRCDPISGHTALYWYRQSLGQGLEFLIYFQGNSAPDKSGLPSDRFSAERTGGSVSTLTIQRTQQEDSAVYLCASSLVVGDTEAFFGQGTRLTVV.

The chain couples TRBV6-2 or TRBV6-3 to TRBJ2-7; weak D call: TRBD1 (6 bases). Germline CDR1 is MNHEY and CDR2 is SVGEGT. The CDR3 extends over 15 amino acids. The V end lost 5 bases, the J end lost 5 bases, and 19 bases lay between the germline ends. The CDR3 here is CASSQLDRRFNEQYF. The CDR3 DNA sequence: TGTGCCAGCAGTCAACTGGACAGAAGATTTAACGAGCAGTACTTC.

This clonotype came up a few times. The chain links TRBV15 to TRBJ2-5; 7 bases line up with TRBD1. The CDR3 has 18 amino acids. The junction had 17 bases not matched to a gene; V was cut back by 3 bases and J by 4 bases. The germline CDR1 and CDR2 sequences are LNHNV and YYDKDF (reference sequence). The CDR3 DNA is TGTGCCACCAGCAGCGAACCAGGGGGAGTTTTGTGGGGAGAGACCCAGTACTTC. It yields the protein CATSSEPGGVLWGETQYF. The variable domain in full, with the rest retrieved from reference TRBV15 and TRBJ2-5, is DAMVIQNPRYQVTQFGKPVTLSCSQTLNHNVMYWYQQKSSQAPKLLFHYYDKDFNNEADTPDNFQSRRPNTSFCFLDIRSPGLGDTAMYLCATSSEPGGVLWGETQYFGPGTRLLVL.

The rearrangement joins TRBV9 to TRBJ2-3, with D perhaps TRBD2 (6 bases). CDR1 is SGDLS and CDR2 is YYNGEE in the germline V gene. The CDR3 has 15 amino acids. V was shortened by 3 bases and J by 0 bases, with 11 bases between the two germline ends. The CDR3 coding sequence is TGTGCCAGCAGCGCCGTAGGGACTAGCACAGATACGCAGTATTTT. Protein: CASSAVGTSTDTQYF.

CDR3 DNA sequence: TGTGCCAGCAGCACCCGTGGCAGTGGTCAGAATTCACCCCTCCACTTT. Translation gives CASSTRGSGQNSPLHF. The chain joins TRBV7-6 to TRBJ1-6, with D unclear. CDR1 SGHVS and CDR2 FNYEAQ come from the germline V gene. The CDR3 contains 16 residues. V shed 5 bases and J shed 7 bases, with 18 bases lying between them.

In the case of this clonotype: One junction end disagrees with the germline gene, perhaps due to a read error. The rearrangement uses TRBV12-3 or TRBV12-4 and TRBJ1-4, with 11 positions matching TRBD1. This CDR3 spans 19 amino acids. The CDR3 loop is CASSFGQGASIATNEKLFF. CDR3 DNA: TGTGCTAGCAGTTTTGGACAGGGGGCCAGCATAGCAACTAATGAAAAACTGTTTTTT.

Only a few counts were recorded for this clonotype. The gene calls are TRBV4-1 and TRBJ1-2; D gene uncertain. Trimming stripped 0 bases from V and 4 bases from J, with 6 bases between. Per germline, CDR1 MGHRA and CDR2 YSYEKL. The length of the CDR3 is 13 residues. The CDR3 DNA follows: TGCGCCAGCAGCCAAGAGAGGTCCTATGGCTACACCTTC. This encodes CASSQERSYGYTF.

The V and J genes are TRBV7-9 and TRBJ1-1; 8 bases are a match to TRBD1. Trimming cost V 2 bases and J 0 bases; bases outside gene matches: 14. The CDR3 spans 19 residues. In germline, CDR1 is SEHNR, CDR2 FQNEAQ (reference sequence). CDR3 residues: CASSLLFTGDRSMNTEAFF. In nucleotides, the CDR3 is TGTGCCAGCAGCTTATTATTTACTGGGGACAGGAGTATGAACACTGAAGCTTTCTTT.

Many counts were recorded for this clonotype. The chain carries TRBV9 and TRBJ1-1; D gene ambiguous. Germline CDR1 is SGDLS and CDR2 is YYNGEE. Trimming cost V 2 bases and J 0 bases, with 5 bases left between them. This CDR3 region has 13 residues. CDR3 nucleotides: TGTGCCAGCAGCGTTAGGTTGAACACTGAAGCTTTCTTT. This gives the protein CASSVRLNTEAFF.

The V call is TRBV27, the J call TRBJ1-2; TRBD1 matches at 9 bases. The V segment lost 6 bases and the J segment 8 bases; nucleotides outside the gene matches: 7. There are 13 residues in the CDR3. The germline V gene has CDR1 MNHEY and CDR2 SMNVEV (reference sequence). DNA of the CDR3: TGTGCCAGCAGAAAGGGACAGGGTAGAGGCTACACCTTC. Translated, it gives CASRKGQGRGYTF.

In this sample, this clonotype turned up a few times. CDR3 bases: TGTGCCAGCAGCTTAGCGGGCCTAGCGGGGGAGTTAGATACGCAGTATTTT. It specifies CASSLAGLAGELDTQYF. The chain couples TRBV7-8 to TRBJ2-3; 10 bases agree with TRBD2. CDR3 length: 17 residues. CDR1 is SGHVS, CDR2 FQNEAQ, per germline. With 0 bases clipped from V and 5 bases from J, the junction kept 8 bases outside the gene matches. The full variable domain, completed using reference TRBV7-8 and TRBJ2-3, is GAGVSQSPRYKVAKRGQDVALRCDPISGHVSLFWYQQALGQGPEFLTYFQNEAQLDKSGLPSDRFFAERPEGSVSTLKIQRTQQEDSAVYLCASSLAGLAGELDTQYFGPGTRLTVL.

The chain joins TRBV12-3 or TRBV12-4 to TRBJ2-2; 7 bases are a match to TRBD1. The CDR3 consists of 13 residues. V trimming: 6 bases; J trimming: 6 bases; junction bases outside the gene matches: 4. The CDR3 sequence: CASSSGQAGELFF. DNA of the CDR3: TGTGCCAGCAGCTCCGGACAGGCCGGGGAGCTGTTTTTT.

This clonotype showed up just a few times. The V gene is TRBV7-9, the J gene TRBJ2-7, with TRBD1 as a possible D gene (6 bases). Trimming removed 5 bases from V and 6 bases from J, with 11 bases in between. Looked up from germline, CDR1 is SEHNR and CDR2 is FQNEAQ (reference sequence). This CDR3 region has 12 residues. CDR3 protein: CASSVTGFEQYF. The DNA for the CDR3 is TGTGCCAGCAGCGTAACAGGGTTCGAGCAGTACTTC.

The gene calls are TRBV7-6 and TRBJ2-1; TRBD2 matches at 11 bases. This CDR3 has 15 amino acids. With V trimmed by 5 bases and J by 8 bases, 8 bases remained unmatched. Germline CDR1 SGHVS, CDR2 FNYEAQ. The CDR3 DNA reads TGTGCCAGCAGCAAGGCGGTAGCGGGGGGGGATGAGCAGTTCTTC. It yields the protein CASSKAVAGGDEQFF.

This chain uses TRBV28 with TRBJ1-2, with TRBD1 matching 8 bases. The CDR3 contains 18 residues. Germline CDR1 reads MDHEN; CDR2 reads SYDVKM. With 6 bases clipped from V and 3 bases from J, the junction kept 18 bases outside the gene matches. CDR3 region: CASSLYYSGGLGDYGYTF. In DNA form, the CDR3 reads TGTGCCAGCAGCCTATACTACTCAGGGGGCCTTGGGGACTATGGCTACACCTTC.

The chain employs TRBV7-6 and TRBJ1-1; D is possibly TRBD1 (6 bases). The CDR3 contains 14 residues. Germline V lookup: CDR1 SGHVS, CDR2 FNYEAQ. The V end was cut by 1 base, the J end by 5 bases, with 11 bases between. The CDR3 sequence: CASSLEGGRTEAFF. The CDR3 DNA reads TGTGCCAGCAGCTTAGAAGGGGGACGGACTGAAGCTTTCTTT.

This clonotype was counted only a few times. The V and J genes are TRBV12-3 or TRBV12-4 and TRBJ2-1; a possible D gene is TRBD2 (6 bases). The CDR3 totals 15 residues. The V and J ends lost 3 bases and 2 bases respectively, with 11 bases between them. This CDR3 is CASSFWTGAYNEQFF. CDR3 nucleotides: TGTGCCAGCAGTTTTTGGACGGGGGCCTACAATGAGCAGTTCTTC.

The J gene is TRBJ2-1, the V gene TRBV7-2; D is possibly TRBD1 or TRBD2 (6 bases each). V dropped 4 bases and J dropped 0 bases, with 10 bases sitting between them. Germline loops: CDR1 SGHTA, CDR2 FQGNSA. The CDR3 consists of 15 residues. CDR3 in amino acids: CASSSGGLSYNEQFF. The DNA of the CDR3 is TGTGCCAGCAGCTCCGGGGGCCTCTCCTACAATGAGCAGTTCTTC.